Following are 30 T cell receptor beta chains from one sample sequenced in a study of T-cell reconstitution after alpha-beta-depleted transplantation in children. Preparing the TCRbeta library involved the use of unique molecular identifiers. TCRdb reprocessed the PCR reads with MiXCR, giving one entry per CDR3 protein. The data show hundreds of thousands of distinct CDR3 sequences, with around 12% seen just once and under 7% held by the top ten. The sequencing here drew on PBMCs from the stem cell graft donor, taken from the stem cell graft. These receptors were obtained from a human donor who donated a stem cell graft to a child with combined immunodeficiency.

This clonotype came up many times. The chain carries TRBV27 and TRBJ1-2; 8 bases fit TRBD1. The CDR3 has 14 residues. Germline V gives CDR1 MNHEY, CDR2 SMNVEV (reference sequence). V was pared by 2 bases and J by 6 bases, with 5 bases of the junction left unmatched. The CDR3 coding sequence is TGTGCCAGCAGTTTAAAAAGACAGGGGAATGGCTACACCTTC. This sequence encodes CASSLKRQGNGYTF.

The V gene is TRBV12-3 or TRBV12-4, the J gene TRBJ2-5, with 8 bases fitting TRBD1. Unmatched junction bases numbered 7, after V lost 5 bases and J lost 11 bases. The CDR3 is 12 residues long. The CDR3 spells CASSPGDRGQYF. CDR3 DNA: TGTGCCAGCAGTCCCGGCGACAGGGGTCAGTACTTC.

The rearrangement links TRBV20-1 to TRBJ1-2, with a possible D match to TRBD1 (5 bases). Germline CDR1 DFQATT, CDR2 SNEGSKA (reference sequence). The CDR3 consists of 10 residues. Here the CDR3 reads CSSPGYGYTF. Here the CDR3 DNA reads TGCAGCTCCCCAGGGTATGGCTACACCTTC.

This clonotype showed up many times. The gene calls are TRBV4-3 and TRBJ2-1; 10 positions agree with TRBD2. The CDR3 extends over 14 amino acids. Germline CDR1 reads LGHNA; CDR2 reads YSLEER. Trimming cost V 4 bases and J 9 bases; bases outside gene matches: 6. The CDR3 reads CASSPSGRLGEQFF. DNA for the CDR3: TGCGCCAGCAGCCCTAGCGGGAGACTTGGTGAGCAGTTCTTC.

The chain has TRBV7-9 and TRBJ1-5; maybe TRBD1 (6 bases). V lost 5 bases to trimming and J lost 5 bases, with 13 bases between them. CDR3 size: 14 residues. Germline assignment: CDR1 SEHNR and CDR2 FQNEAQ (reference sequence). In nucleotides, the CDR3 is TGTGCCAGCAGCCCCCCGGCAGGGGATCAGCCCCAGCATTTT. Protein sequence: CASSPPAGDQPQHF.

With regard to this clonotype: At one end the junction does not follow the germline gene, possibly because of a read error. This sequence joins TRBV2 and TRBJ2-7; TRBD1 aligns across 7 bases. CDR1 and CDR2 from the germline V gene are SNHLY and FYNNEI. This CDR3 contains 14 residues. CDR3 residues: CASSPTGVSHEQYF. The CDR3 coding sequence is TGTGCCAGCAGCCCTACAGGGGTCTCCCACGAGCAGTACTTC.

The sample holds a few counts of this clonotype. The gene calls are TRBV5-4 and TRBJ1-1, with TRBD1 as a possible D gene (5 bases). CDR1 is SGHNT, CDR2 YYREEE, per germline (reference sequence). This CDR3 has 12 residues. V was pared by 6 bases and J by 3 bases, with 9 bases between. CDR3 residues: CASTGPHTEAFF. The DNA of the CDR3 is TGTGCCAGCACGGGACCGCACACTGAAGCTTTCTTT.

The table lists this clonotype with many counts. The V call is TRBV27, the J call TRBJ2-1, with a weak D call TRBD1 (5 bases). Germline V gene lookup returns CDR1 MNHEY and CDR2 SMNVEV (reference sequence). Trimming cost V 3 bases and J 7 bases, with 13 bases left between them. The CDR3 is 14 residues long. CDR3 sequence reads: CASSFSTVVNEQFF. The CDR3 DNA follows: TGTGCCAGCAGTTTCTCGACAGTGGTAAATGAGCAGTTCTTC.

At least ten counts were recorded for this clonotype. This sequence joins TRBV7-2 and TRBJ1-5, with 7 bases lining up with TRBD1. CDR1 is SGHTA, CDR2 FQGNSA, per germline. V shed 1 base and J 2 bases; nucleotides not matched to a gene: 5. This CDR3 has 16 residues. DNA for the CDR3: TGTGCCAGCAGCTTAGTGGGGACAGAAGGCAATCAGCCCCAGCATTTT. Translated, it gives CASSLVGTEGNQPQHF.

The V call is TRBV6-5, the J call TRBJ2-3, with D uncertain. The CDR3 spans 12 residues. Per the germline V gene, CDR1 is MNHEY and CDR2 is SVGAGI. The CDR3 region is CASAEGTDTQYF. CDR3 DNA sequence: TGTGCGAGCGCAGAAGGCACAGATACGCAGTATTTT.

V gene TRBV11-2 combines with J gene TRBJ2-3; no firm D call. CDR3 length: 13 amino acids. The V gene lost 2 bases and the J gene lost 3 bases, with 6 bases spanning the gap. Germline V gene lookup returns CDR1 SGHAT and CDR2 FQNNGV. Here the CDR3 reads CASSLRWTDTQYF. CDR3 bases: TGTGCCAGCAGCTTAAGGTGGACAGATACGCAGTATTTT.

This clonotype has a handful of counts. This chain links TRBV4-3 with TRBJ1-4, with D tentatively TRBD1 (6 bases). Germline CDR1 LGHNA, CDR2 YSLEER. V lost 0 bases, J lost 4 bases, and 12 bases lay in between. CDR3 length: 16 residues. The CDR3 loop reads CASSQDPRGGNEKLFF. Here the CDR3 DNA reads TGCGCCAGCAGCCAAGATCCCAGGGGAGGTAATGAAAAACTGTTTTTT.

This clonotype was counted at least ten times. This chain uses TRBV7-2 with TRBJ2-4; TRBD2 matches 9 bases. Germline assignment: CDR1 SGHTA and CDR2 FQGNSA. The junction had 4 bases not matched to a gene; V was cut back by 4 bases and J by 3 bases. The CDR3 extends over 15 amino acids. The DNA for the CDR3 is TGTGCCAGCAGCTCGGGACTAGCCAACAAAAACATTCAGTACTTC. Amino acid sequence: CASSSGLANKNIQYF.

This clonotype was counted ten times or more. CDR3 sequence: CASSFGQRELFF. CDR3 DNA: TGTGCCAGCAGCTTTGGACAGCGGGAGCTGTTTTTT. V and J are TRBV7-2 and TRBJ2-2; possible D gene TRBD1, 6 bases. This CDR3 region has 12 residues. V was shortened by 3 bases and J by 9 bases, with 8 bases between the two germline ends. Germline loops: CDR1 SGHTA, CDR2 FQGNSA. Using reference TRBV7-2 and TRBJ2-2 for the parts outside the CDR3, the full variable domain is GAGVSQSPSNKVTEKGKDVELRCDPISGHTALYWYRQSLGQGLEFLIYFQGNSAPDKSGLPSDRFSAERTGGSVSTLTIQRTQQEDSAVYLCASSFGQRELFFGEGSRLTVL.

This clonotype was counted at least ten times. This rearrangement joins TRBV29-1 to TRBJ2-7; 7 nucleotides match TRBD1. This CDR3 region has 13 residues. J lost 2 bases, V lost 4 bases, and 5 bases had no gene match. Germline V gives CDR1 SQVTM, CDR2 ANQGSEA. The CDR3 DNA reads as TGCAGCGTTGTGGGACAGAAACCCTACGAGCAGTACTTC. It encodes CSVVGQKPYEQYF.

The V and J genes are TRBV28 and TRBJ2-5; perhaps D is TRBD1 or TRBD2 (5 bases each). The CDR3 loop spans 13 amino acids. Per the germline V gene, CDR1 is MDHEN and CDR2 is SYDVKM. Trimming pared 6 bases from V and 0 bases from J, leaving 8 bases between. The CDR3 coding sequence is TGTGCCAGCAGAGAGGGGTACCAAGAGACCCAGTACTTC. It specifies CASREGYQETQYF.

This clonotype was counted only a few times. V and J are TRBV11-2 and TRBJ2-7; 16 nucleotides match TRBD2. The CDR3 totals 18 residues. CDR1 and CDR2 from the germline V gene are SGHAT and FQNNGV. The junction had 10 bases not matched to a gene; V was cut back by 4 bases and J by 4 bases. Here the CDR3 reads CASSSRGLAGGPWYEQYF. As DNA, the CDR3 is TGTGCCAGCAGCTCAAGGGGACTAGCGGGAGGGCCATGGTACGAGCAGTACTTC.

As for this clonotype: A read error is likely, as this CDR3 ends without the conserved phenylalanine or tryptophan. This chain links TRBV6-2 or TRBV6-3 with TRBJ2-1; D perhaps matches TRBD2 (6 bases). The ends were cut back, 6 bases at V and 2 bases at J, with 14 bases in the middle. Germline V lookup: CDR1 MNHEY, CDR2 SVGEGT. The length of the CDR3 is 15 residues. The CDR3 here is CASRLTSGPYNEQFC. In nucleotides, the CDR3 is TGTGCCAGCAGATTGACGAGCGGGCCCTACAATGAGCAGTTCTGC.

This clonotype was seen many times. The chain has TRBV4-3 and TRBJ2-7, with D perhaps matching TRBD2 (5 bases). The CDR3 spans 16 residues. Deletions cut 0 bases from V and 2 bases from J, with 14 bases between. Germline loops: CDR1 LGHNA, CDR2 YSLEER. The CDR3 nucleotides are TGCGCCAGCAGCCAAGATCGGAGTTCGGGGACCTACGAGCAGTACTTC. It specifies CASSQDRSSGTYEQYF.

This clonotype showed up many times. The chain has TRBV5-1 and TRBJ2-7; the match to TRBD1 covers 7 bases. Trimming removed 0 bases from V and 2 bases from J; junction bases left unmatched: 2. The CDR3 runs to 14 residues. From germline, CDR1 is SGHRS and CDR2 YFSETQ. The CDR3 region has the DNA TGCGCCAGCAGCTTGGCACAGGGGACCTACGAGCAGTACTTC. Translation gives CASSLAQGTYEQYF.

At least ten counts were recorded for this clonotype. The chain is built from TRBV24-1 and TRBJ2-1; TRBD2 agrees at 13 bases. V lost 4 bases, J lost 6 bases, and 5 bases stayed unmatched. Germline V gene sequence: CDR1 KGHDR, CDR2 SFDVKD. CDR3 length: 16 residues. The CDR3 spells CATSDPGLAGVNEQFF. In nucleotides, the CDR3 is TGTGCCACCAGTGACCCCGGACTAGCGGGAGTCAATGAGCAGTTCTTC.

At least ten counts were recorded for this clonotype. This chain connects TRBV5-1 to TRBJ2-6; 7 nucleotides line up with TRBD1. CDR1 and CDR2 from the germline V gene are SGHRS and YFSETQ. The CDR3 covers 16 residues. Unmatched junction bases numbered 3, after V lost 3 bases and J lost 0 bases. This CDR3 is CASSSWDSSGANVLTF. In nucleotides, the CDR3 is TGCGCCAGCAGCTCTTGGGACAGCTCTGGGGCCAACGTCCTGACTTTC.

This clonotype was found many times. The chain is built from TRBV2 and TRBJ2-1; 10 nucleotides agree with TRBD1. Trimming removed 6 bases from V and 6 bases from J; junction bases left unmatched: 5. The germline V gene has CDR1 SNHLY and CDR2 FYNNEI. There are 14 residues in the CDR3. CDR3 loop: CASRVGTGVNEQFF. CDR3 in DNA: TGTGCCAGCAGGGTAGGGACAGGGGTCAATGAGCAGTTCTTC.

This chain uses TRBV7-9 with TRBJ2-7; D is unclear. The length of the CDR3 is 15 residues. V was pared by 3 bases and J by 3 bases, with 15 bases between. Germline V gene lookup returns CDR1 SEHNR and CDR2 FQNEAQ (reference sequence). The CDR3: CASSFVGHLHYEQYF. CDR3 sequence (DNA): TGTGCCAGCAGCTTTGTCGGGCACCTGCACTACGAGCAGTACTTC.

The rearrangement links TRBV12-3 or TRBV12-4 to TRBJ2-1, with D perhaps TRBD1 or TRBD2 (5 bases each). The V end was cut by 6 bases, the J end by 6 bases, with 21 bases between. This CDR3 spans 16 amino acids. CDR3 nucleotides: TGTGCCAGCAGAAAGACCGGGACCCGCTCGGGCAATGAGCAGTTCTTC. Protein product: CASRKTGTRSGNEQFF.

The sample holds a few counts of this clonotype. The J gene is TRBJ2-2, the V gene TRBV2, with TRBD1 identical over 9 bases. The CDR3 runs to 15 residues. After removal of 4 bases from V and 5 bases from J, the junction contained 5 bases not matched to a gene. Germline assignment: CDR1 SNHLY and CDR2 FYNNEI. CDR3 region: CASSVGTGQTGELFF. The CDR3 DNA reads TGTGCCAGCAGTGTGGGGACAGGGCAAACCGGGGAGCTGTTTTTT.

This clonotype was seen at least ten times. The chain carries TRBV6-1 and TRBJ2-1; 8 bases map to TRBD2. V was clipped by 6 bases and J by 8 bases; unmatched bases: 18. CDR1 is MNHNS, CDR2 SASEGT, per germline. The CDR3 sequence is 17 residues long. CDR3 sequence reads: CASRPLAAGGRPHEQFF. CDR3 in DNA: TGTGCCAGCAGACCCTTGGCGGCGGGAGGTCGGCCACATGAGCAGTTCTTC.

CDR3 amino acids: CASSSPDRGTGELFF. DNA for the CDR3: TGTGCCAGCAGCTCGCCGGACAGGGGTACCGGGGAGCTGTTTTTT. V and J are TRBV2 and TRBJ2-2, with 9 bases matching TRBD1. This CDR3 has 15 amino acids. V lost 6 bases, J lost 5 bases, and 7 bases stayed unmatched. CDR1 and CDR2 from the germline V gene are SNHLY and FYNNEI.

In its sample, this clonotype was seen many times. The chain's CDR3 is CASSLQGSVDTQYF. The DNA for the CDR3 is TGTGCCAGCAGCTTACAAGGCTCCGTGGATACGCAGTATTTT. V is TRBV7-2 and J is TRBJ2-3; no clear D gene. The ends were cut back, 2 bases at V and 6 bases at J, with 12 bases in the middle. The CDR3 length is 14 residues. CDR1 and CDR2 from the germline V gene are SGHTA and FQGNSA. The complete variable domain, with remaining parts taken from reference TRBV7-2 and TRBJ2-3, reads GAGVSQSPSNKVTEKGKDVELRCDPISGHTALYWYRQSLGQGLEFLIYFQGNSAPDKSGLPSDRFSAERTGGSVSTLTIQRTQQEDSAVYLCASSLQGSVDTQYFGPGTRLTVL.

This clonotype was counted ten times or more. J is TRBJ2-1 and V is TRBV9; 10 bases agree with TRBD2. The CDR3 totals 16 residues. After removal of 0 bases from V and 0 bases from J, the junction contained 0 bases not matched to a gene. Per germline, CDR1 SGDLS and CDR2 YYNGEE. The CDR3 here is CASSVGTSGSYNEQFF. The CDR3 nucleotides are TGTGCCAGCAGCGTAGGGACTAGCGGCTCCTACAATGAGCAGTTCTTC.